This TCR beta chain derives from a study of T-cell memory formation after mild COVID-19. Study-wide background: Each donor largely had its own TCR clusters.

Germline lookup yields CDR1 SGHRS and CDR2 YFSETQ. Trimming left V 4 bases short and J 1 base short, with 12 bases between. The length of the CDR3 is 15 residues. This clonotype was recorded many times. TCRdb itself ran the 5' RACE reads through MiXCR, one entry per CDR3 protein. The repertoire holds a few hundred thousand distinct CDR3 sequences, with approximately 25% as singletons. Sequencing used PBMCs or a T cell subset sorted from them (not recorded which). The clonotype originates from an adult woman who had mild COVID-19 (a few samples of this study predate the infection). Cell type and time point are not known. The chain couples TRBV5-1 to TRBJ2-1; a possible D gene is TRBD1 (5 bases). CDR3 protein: CASSPGISSYNEQFF. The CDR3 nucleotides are TGCGCCAGCAGCCCAGGGATCTCGTCCTACAATGAGCAGTTCTTC.